The 15 T cell receptor beta chains below all came from one sample that was sequenced in a study of T-cell reconstitution after alpha-beta-depleted transplantation in children. As it was prepared, the TCRbeta library received unique molecular identifiers. TCRdb re-analysed the PCR reads in MiXCR, keeping a single row per CDR3 protein. The table lists fewer than 400,000 distinct CDR3 sequences, around 21% of them singletons. This material consisted of PBMCs from the stem cell graft donor, taken from the stem cell graft. These receptors all stem from a human donor who donated a stem cell graft to a child with acute myeloid leukemia.

The gene calls are TRBV20-1 and TRBJ2-7; D is possibly TRBD1 (6 bases). Trimming shortened V by 1 base and J by 5 bases, and 15 bases separated the two germline ends. CDR1 and CDR2 (germline): DFQATT, SNEGSKA (reference sequence). The CDR3 contains 14 residues. CDR3 residues: CSARVGRGSNEQYF. The CDR3, as DNA: TGCAGTGCTAGAGTGGGCAGGGGATCGAACGAGCAGTACTTC.

The chain couples TRBV7-9 to TRBJ2-1; D is perhaps TRBD2 (6 bases). CDR1 SEHNR and CDR2 FQNEAQ come from the germline V gene (reference sequence). The CDR3 runs to 13 residues. Trimming pared 5 bases from V and 5 bases from J, leaving 10 bases between. CDR3 sequence (DNA): TGTGCCAGCAGCGGAGCGGGTAACAATGAGCAGTTCTTC. Translation gives CASSGAGNNEQFF.

The chain is built from TRBV24-1 and TRBJ2-1; D remains ambiguous. The germline gives CDR1 KGHDR, CDR2 SFDVKD. V was clipped by 4 bases and J by 6 bases, with 6 bases between them. This CDR3 has 12 amino acids. Here the CDR3 reads CATSDPVNEQFF. CDR3 DNA: TGTGCCACCAGTGACCCGGTCAATGAGCAGTTCTTC.

The chain recombines TRBV4-1 with TRBJ2-1; 9 positions match TRBD2. The CDR3 runs 17 residues. The V gene end was trimmed by 1 base and the J gene end by 7 bases; junction bases not matched to a gene: 11. Germline CDR1 reads MGHRA; CDR2 reads YSYEKL. The DNA of the CDR3 is TGCGCCAGCAGCCAAGTTATAATAGCGGGAGATTTGAATGAGCAGTTCTTC. Translation gives CASSQVIIAGDLNEQFF.

Ten or more counts support this clonotype. The CDR3 reads CASSPGQGFNQPQHF. DNA of the CDR3: TGCGCCAGCAGCCCGGGACAGGGTTTCAATCAGCCCCAGCATTTT. The rearrangement joins TRBV5-1 to TRBJ1-5; 9 nucleotides agree with TRBD1. Germline V gene data show CDR1 as SGHRS and CDR2 as YFSETQ. V lost 4 bases to trimming and J lost 3 bases; unmatched junction nucleotides: 5. This CDR3 spans 15 amino acids.

J is TRBJ2-7 and V is TRBV29-1; 8 bases fit TRBD1. The length of the CDR3 is 12 residues. Germline lookup yields CDR1 SQVTM and CDR2 ANQGSEA. The J segment lost 5 bases and the V segment lost 6 bases, leaving 6 bases of the junction unmatched. The CDR3 DNA reads TGCAGCGTAGCCTCAGGGGGCGACGAGCAGTACTTC. It translates to CSVASGGDEQYF.

The rearrangement links TRBV5-1 to TRBJ2-3, with D tentatively TRBD1 (6 bases). The CDR3 contains 14 residues. The germline V gene encodes CDR1 SGHRS and CDR2 YFSETQ. Trimming removed 0 bases at V and 4 bases at J, with 9 bases between. DNA of the CDR3: TGCGCCAGCAGCTTGGAAGAGGGGGCAGATACGCAGTATTTT. Amino acids: CASSLEEGADTQYF.

There are many counts of this clonotype. The chain's CDR3 is CASSPGTLNTGELFF. The DNA of the CDR3 is TGTGCCAGCAGCCCTGGGACACTGAACACCGGGGAGCTGTTTTTT. The chain carries TRBV12-3 or TRBV12-4 and TRBJ2-2; tentative D call: TRBD1 (6 bases). Trimming left V 6 bases short and J 1 base short, with 12 bases between. The CDR3 contains 15 residues.

The CDR3 DNA reads TGTGCCAGCAGCTTAGCCCCTGGGACAGGGTGGCAAGCAGATACGCAGTATTTT. Translated: CASSLAPGTGWQADTQYF. V and J are TRBV11-1 and TRBJ2-3, with TRBD1 matching 9 bases. The CDR3 length is 18 residues. Germline-derived CDR1 and CDR2 are SGHAT and FQDESV (reference sequence). V was clipped by 0 bases and J by 4 bases; unmatched bases: 11.

This clonotype came up many times. This chain links TRBV4-3 with TRBJ2-4; TRBD2 agrees at 10 bases. CDR1 is LGHNA and CDR2 is YSLEER in the germline V gene. The CDR3 totals 17 residues. The ends lost 2 bases at V and 0 bases at J; junction bases unmatched: 4. Here the CDR3 DNA reads TGCGCCAGCAGCCAACGACTAGCGGGTACAGCCAAAAACATTCAGTACTTC. Translation: CASSQRLAGTAKNIQYF.

This clonotype was observed at least ten times. The chain combines TRBV29-1 with TRBJ2-5, with TRBD2 as a possible D gene (7 bases). V was pared by 4 bases and J by 5 bases, with 11 bases between. In germline, CDR1 is SQVTM, CDR2 ANQGSEA. The CDR3 is 12 residues long. CDR3 sequence reads: CSVAGGLETQYF. In nucleotides, the CDR3 is TGCAGCGTTGCGGGGGGCTTGGAGACCCAGTACTTC.

This clonotype has only a few counts. V usage is TRBV29-1 and J usage is TRBJ2-1; 10 bases are a match to TRBD2. With V trimmed by 5 bases and J by 7 bases, 5 bases remained unmatched. Germline V gene sequence: CDR1 SQVTM, CDR2 ANQGSEA. The CDR3 runs 13 residues. DNA for the CDR3: TGCAGCGTTTTCGCTAGCGGGAGTAATGAGCAGTTCTTC. Protein product: CSVFASGSNEQFF.

The V gene is TRBV11-3, the J gene TRBJ2-7; 9 nucleotides line up with TRBD1. The CDR3 spans 15 residues. Germline CDR1 is SGHNT and CDR2 is YENEEA. The ends lost 0 bases at V and 3 bases at J; junction bases unmatched: 3. The CDR3 region has the DNA TGTGCCAGCAGCTTAGACCCGGGACAGGGCTACGAGCAGTACTTC. This encodes CASSLDPGQGYEQYF.

This clonotype was found a few times. The chain couples TRBV29-1 to TRBJ2-7; 8 nucleotides agree with TRBD1. J was trimmed by 4 bases and V by 6 bases; bases with no gene match: 8. This CDR3 has 13 amino acids. Germline assignment: CDR1 SQVTM and CDR2 ANQGSEA. The CDR3 here is CSVRTGWMYEQYF. The CDR3 bases are TGCAGCGTGCGGACAGGGTGGATGTACGAGCAGTACTTC.

V usage is TRBV5-1 and J usage is TRBJ2-3; TRBD2 matches 7 bases. Trimming took 4 bases from V and 4 from J; bases not matched to a gene: 12. The germline CDR1 and CDR2 sequences are SGHRS and YFSETQ. The CDR3 contains 16 residues. The CDR3 DNA sequence: TGCGCCAGCAGCCCTGTGTCCCTAGCGGACCCAGATACGCAGTATTTT. Protein sequence: CASSPVSLADPDTQYF.